Below, 10 T cell receptor beta chains from the same sample are listed, as sequenced in a study of T-cell memory formation after mild COVID-19. In TCRdb, the 5' RACE reads were re-called with MiXCR into one record per CDR3 protein. In the table there are under 550,000 distinct CDR3 sequences, about a sixth of which are singletons. The specimen was PBMCs or a T cell subset sorted from them (not recorded which). The receptor set was obtained from a man aged 18 to 29 who had mild COVID-19 (a few samples of this study predate the infection). Cell type and time point are not known.

This clonotype was found a few times. The V and J genes are TRBV7-6 and TRBJ1-2; 9 bases are shared with TRBD1. V gave up 5 bases and J gave up 7 bases; unmatched junction bases: 2. This CDR3 spans 12 amino acids. Germline V CDR1 and CDR2: SGHVS, FNYEAQ. CDR3 DNA: TGTGCCAGCAGCGGGACAGGGAGTGGCTACACCTTC. Its translation: CASSGTGSGYTF.

The table lists this clonotype with a few counts. Sequence at one end of the junction differs from germline and may be a read error. The chain employs TRBV7-2 and TRBJ2-1, with TRBD2 matching 10 bases. Germline V CDR1 and CDR2: SGHTA, FQGNSA. The CDR3 covers 13 residues. The CDR3 DNA is TGTGCCAGCAGCACGACGACTAGCGGGCGGACGGACTTC. This translates into CASSTTTSGRTDF.

The CDR3 is CATRGGSSVVDIQYF. CDR3 sequence (DNA): TGTGCCACCAGGGGGGGCTCCTCTGTTGTGGACATTCAGTACTTC. The chain couples TRBV28 to TRBJ2-4; the D gene could be TRBD1 or TRBD2 (7 bases each). The germline V gene has CDR1 MDHEN and CDR2 SYDVKM. Trimming took 10 bases from V and 8 from J, leaving 24 bases between them. The CDR3 covers 15 residues.

This chain connects TRBV6-5 to TRBJ1-2; D gene uncertain. V lost 2 bases, J lost 7 bases, and 11 bases lay in between. This CDR3 region has 13 residues. Germline loops: CDR1 MNHEY, CDR2 SVGAGI. For the CDR3, the DNA is TGTGCCAGCAGTTACCTTCGGGGAAGTGGCTACACCTTC. As protein: CASSYLRGSGYTF.

The chain recombines TRBV5-1 with TRBJ2-5; the D gene is possibly TRBD2 (5 bases). The CDR3 is made up of 16 amino acids. Trimming removed 5 bases from V and 1 base from J, with 18 bases in between. CDR1 is SGHRS and CDR2 is YFSETQ in the germline V gene. The DNA of the CDR3 is TGCGCCAGCAGAGGCGGAGGCAATACTCTCCAAGAGACCCAGTACTTC. This codes for CASRGGGNTLQETQYF. Full variable domain (missing parts from reference TRBV5-1 and TRBJ2-5): KAGVTQTPRYLIKTRGQQVTLSCSPISGHRSVSWYQQTPGQGLQFLFEYFSETQRNKGNFPGRFSGRQFSNSRSEMNVSTLELGDSALYLCASRGGGNTLQETQYFGPGTRLLVL.

The genes are TRBV4-1 and TRBJ2-3; 10 bases are a match to TRBD1. This CDR3 is 16 amino acids long. Germline V gene lookup returns CDR1 MGHRA and CDR2 YSYEKL. V lost 3 bases to trimming and J lost 2 bases; unmatched junction nucleotides: 5. The CDR3 DNA is TGCGCCAGCAGCCATGAAGACAGGGGGCTCACAGATACGCAGTATTTT. It yields the protein CASSHEDRGLTDTQYF.

This clonotype was picked up a small number of times. The gene calls are TRBV5-4 and TRBJ2-2; D is ambiguous. The CDR3 extends over 15 amino acids. Germline lookup yields CDR1 SGHNT and CDR2 YYREEE (reference sequence). V was cut by 4 bases and J by 4 bases, with 14 bases left in between. The CDR3 is CASSARPSRTGELFF. CDR3 DNA sequence: TGTGCCAGCAGCGCCCGTCCTTCCCGCACCGGGGAGCTGTTTTTT.

The chain combines TRBV6-5 with TRBJ2-3, with 8 bases lining up with TRBD1. CDR1 and CDR2 from the germline V gene are MNHEY and SVGAGI. This CDR3 contains 13 residues. With V trimmed by 5 bases and J by 14 bases, 12 bases remained unmatched. The chain's CDR3 is CASSPSDRAIWYF. As DNA, the CDR3 is TGTGCCAGCAGTCCGTCGGACAGGGCGATATGGTATTTT.

This clonotype has only a few counts. This chain connects TRBV6-5 to TRBJ1-4; D unresolved. CDR1 and CDR2 from the germline V gene are MNHEY and SVGAGI. The CDR3 is made up of 14 amino acids. V lost 4 bases, J lost 8 bases, and 14 bases lay in between. This CDR3 is CASSWRLKDEKLFF. DNA for the CDR3: TGTGCCAGCAGTTGGCGACTGAAGGACGAAAAACTGTTTTTT.

This clonotype was found a few times. V gene TRBV6-5 combines with J gene TRBJ2-2, with no clear D. The CDR3 is made up of 14 amino acids. Per germline, CDR1 MNHEY and CDR2 SVGAGI. V dropped 2 bases and J dropped 1 base, with 5 bases sitting between them. The CDR3 region has the DNA TGTGCCAGCAGTTACCACGGGAACACCGGGGAGCTGTTTTTT. It is translated as CASSYHGNTGELFF.